The entry below describes one T cell receptor (beta chain). Primers for the PCR totalled 60 Vbeta and 13 Jbeta. Clones were sequenced by immunoSEQ multiplex PCR, and TCRdb holds only the in-frame ones, with some missing. The repertoire holds roughly 200,000 clones, roughly 85% seen once, with about 1.7% in the top ten. This record belongs to a study of cytomegalovirus exposure and HLA in healthy donors. This CDR3 has 15 residues. V shed 5 bases, J shed 2 bases, and the junction held 9 bases outside the gene matches. Looked up from germline, CDR1 is SQVTM and CDR2 is ANQGSEA. This rearrangement joins TRBV29-1 to TRBJ2-3; TRBD1 aligns across 8 bases. This clonotype was obtained from a woman under 30 in good health and CMV-seronegative. Sequenced input: PBMCs. This CDR3 reads CSVRQGMGYTDTQYF. The CDR3 coding sequence is TGCAGCGTTCGACAGGGGATGGGATACACAGATACGCAGTATTTT.